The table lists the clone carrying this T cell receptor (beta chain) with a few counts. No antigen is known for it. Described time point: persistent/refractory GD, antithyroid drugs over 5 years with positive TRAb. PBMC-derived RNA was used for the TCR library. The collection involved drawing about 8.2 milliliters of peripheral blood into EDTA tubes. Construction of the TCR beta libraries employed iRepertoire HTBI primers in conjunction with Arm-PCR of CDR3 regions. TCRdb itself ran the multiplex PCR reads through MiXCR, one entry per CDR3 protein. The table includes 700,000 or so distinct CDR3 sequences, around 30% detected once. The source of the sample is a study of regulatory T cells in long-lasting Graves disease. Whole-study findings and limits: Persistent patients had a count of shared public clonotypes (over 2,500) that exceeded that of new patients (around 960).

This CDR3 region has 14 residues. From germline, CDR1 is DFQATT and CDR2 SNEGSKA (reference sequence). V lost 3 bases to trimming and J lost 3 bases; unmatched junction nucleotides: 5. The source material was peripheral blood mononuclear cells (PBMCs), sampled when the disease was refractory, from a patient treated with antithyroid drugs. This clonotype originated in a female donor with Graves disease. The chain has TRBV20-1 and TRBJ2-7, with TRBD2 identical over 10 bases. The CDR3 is CSASPSGGLYEQYF. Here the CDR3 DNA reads TGCAGTGCTAGCCCTAGCGGGGGACTCTACGAGCAGTACTTC.